This T cell receptor beta chain was identified during a study of blood T cell repertoires in COVID-19. Whole-study context: Material from acute and convalescent COVID-19 was sourced from the United States, Italy and Spain. The cDNA or gDNA used as material had been derived from T cells, B-cell-depleted T cells, or PBMCs.

Under the authors' procedure: Amplification with reference gene primers provided the estimates of nucleated cell counts. Some clones are missing from TCRdb's copy, which holds only in-frame ones; the method was immunoSEQ multiplex PCR. V and J calls and clone size are given by that table; D and trimming were obtained from the DNA. The sample has about 130,000 clones; 84% are singletons. The germline V gene encodes CDR1 MNHNY and CDR2 SVGAGI (reference sequence). The CDR3 covers 14 residues. The V and J ends lost 5 bases and 5 bases respectively, with 15 bases between them. The TCR sequence derives from a human donor in a cohort sampled during active COVID-19. The chain links TRBV6-6 to TRBJ2-5; D may be TRBD1 (6 bases). Sequences were obtained from peripheral blood. Here the CDR3 reads CASSATGNWETQYF. CDR3 sequence (DNA): TGTGCCAGCAGTGCCACAGGGAATTGGGAGACCCAGTACTTC.